This T cell receptor beta chain stems from a study of blood T cell repertoires in COVID-19. Authors' processing steps: Cell counts per sample came from amplifying reference gene primers. Using immunoSEQ multiplex PCR, the repertoire was profiled, and TCRdb retains in-frame clones only, with some absent. Clone size and the V and J calls come from that table; the DNA yielded D and trimming. The sample lists fewer than 250,000 clones, 86% occurring once. The CDR3 length is 15 residues. With V trimmed by 6 bases and J by 4 bases, 7 bases remained unmatched. Germline V gene data show CDR1 as MNHEY and CDR2 as SMNVEV (reference sequence). Recovered status in Cohort 3 required two negative PCRs, clearance, or symptom resolution.

This chain uses TRBV27 with TRBJ1-2, with TRBD1 matching over 11 bases. The source is a woman in her fifties or sixties who had recovered from COVID-19. The sample was PBMCs or T cells enriched from blood (not recorded which). DNA of the CDR3: TGTGCCAGCAGCCCACTCGGGACAGGGGGCTATGGCTACACCTTC. Its translation: CASSPLGTGGYGYTF.